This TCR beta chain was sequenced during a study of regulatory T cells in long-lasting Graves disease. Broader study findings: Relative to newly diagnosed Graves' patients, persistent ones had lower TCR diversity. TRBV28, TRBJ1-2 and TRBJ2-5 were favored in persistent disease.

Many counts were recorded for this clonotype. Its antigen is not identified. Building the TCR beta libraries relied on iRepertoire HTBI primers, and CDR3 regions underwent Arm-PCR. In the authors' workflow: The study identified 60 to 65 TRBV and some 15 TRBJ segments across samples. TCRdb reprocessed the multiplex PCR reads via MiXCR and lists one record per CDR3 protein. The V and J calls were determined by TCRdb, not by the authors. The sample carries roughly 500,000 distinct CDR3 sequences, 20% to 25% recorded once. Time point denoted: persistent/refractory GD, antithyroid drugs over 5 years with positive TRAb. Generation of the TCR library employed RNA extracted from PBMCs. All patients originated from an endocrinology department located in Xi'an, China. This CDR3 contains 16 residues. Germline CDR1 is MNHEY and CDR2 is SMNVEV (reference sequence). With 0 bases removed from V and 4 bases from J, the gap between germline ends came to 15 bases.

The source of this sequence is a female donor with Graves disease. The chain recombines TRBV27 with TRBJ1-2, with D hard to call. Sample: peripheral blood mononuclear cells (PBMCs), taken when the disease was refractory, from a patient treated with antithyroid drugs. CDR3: CASSLSGRLKGYGYTF. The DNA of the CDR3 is TGTGCCAGCAGTTTATCGGGTCGTCTAAAGGGCTATGGCTACACCTTC.